This T cell receptor (beta chain) was identified during a study of blood T cell repertoires in COVID-19. Background on the study: Researchers got acute and convalescent COVID-19 samples from the United States, Italy and Spain.

The CDR3 contains 13 residues. Trimming stripped 8 bases from V and 0 bases from J, with 9 bases between. CDR1 and CDR2 (germline): SGHVS, FNYEAQ. Sequencing used immunoSEQ multiplex PCR; TCRdb keeps in-frame clones, though not all of them. In the table there are a few hundred thousand clones, under 90% of which are singletons. The chain recombines TRBV7-6 with TRBJ2-3; D is unclear. The TCR comes from a young woman with COVID-19, enrolled during active disease. Sequencing was done on a sample of peripheral blood. The CDR3 bases are TGTGCCAGCGCCCGGTCTAGCACAGATACGCAGTATTTT. Translating it yields CASARSSTDTQYF.